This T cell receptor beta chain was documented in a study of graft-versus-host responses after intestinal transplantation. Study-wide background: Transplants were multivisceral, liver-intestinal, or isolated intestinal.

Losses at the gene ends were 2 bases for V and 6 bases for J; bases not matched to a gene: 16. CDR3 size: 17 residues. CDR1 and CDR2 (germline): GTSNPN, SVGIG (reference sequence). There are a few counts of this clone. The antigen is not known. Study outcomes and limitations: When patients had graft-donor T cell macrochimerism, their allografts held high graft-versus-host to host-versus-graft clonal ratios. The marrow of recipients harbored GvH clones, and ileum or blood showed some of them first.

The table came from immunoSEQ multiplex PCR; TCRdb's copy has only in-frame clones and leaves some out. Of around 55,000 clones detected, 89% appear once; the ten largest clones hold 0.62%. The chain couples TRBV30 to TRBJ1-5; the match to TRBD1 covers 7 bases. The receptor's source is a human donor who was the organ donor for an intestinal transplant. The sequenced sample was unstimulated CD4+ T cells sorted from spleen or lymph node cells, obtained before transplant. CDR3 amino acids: CAWSSGQGDSVGQPQHF. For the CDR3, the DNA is TGTGCCTGGAGTAGTGGTCAGGGGGATTCGGTTGGTCAGCCCCAGCATTTT.